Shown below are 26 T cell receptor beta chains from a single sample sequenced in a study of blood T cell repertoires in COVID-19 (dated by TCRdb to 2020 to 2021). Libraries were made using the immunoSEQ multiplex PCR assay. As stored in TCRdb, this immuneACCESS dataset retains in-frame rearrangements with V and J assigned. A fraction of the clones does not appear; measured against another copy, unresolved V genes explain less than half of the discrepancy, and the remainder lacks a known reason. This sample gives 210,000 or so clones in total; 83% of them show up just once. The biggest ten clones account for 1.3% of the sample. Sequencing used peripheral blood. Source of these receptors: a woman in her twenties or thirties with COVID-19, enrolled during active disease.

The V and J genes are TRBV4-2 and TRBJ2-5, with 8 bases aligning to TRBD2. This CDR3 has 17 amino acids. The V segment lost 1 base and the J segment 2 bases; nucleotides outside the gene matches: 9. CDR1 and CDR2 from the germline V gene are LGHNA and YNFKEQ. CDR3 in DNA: TGTGCCAGCAGCCAAGGGGTCTCGGGGGGGAATCAAGAGACCCAGTACTTC. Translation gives CASSQGVSGGNQETQYF.

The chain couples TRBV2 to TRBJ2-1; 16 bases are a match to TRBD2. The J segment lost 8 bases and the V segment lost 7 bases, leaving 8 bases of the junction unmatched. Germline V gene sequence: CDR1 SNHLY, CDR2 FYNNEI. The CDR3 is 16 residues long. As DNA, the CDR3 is TGTGCCAGCATTGCGGGACTAGCGGGAGGGGAAGATGAGCAGTTCTTC. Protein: CASIAGLAGGEDEQFF.

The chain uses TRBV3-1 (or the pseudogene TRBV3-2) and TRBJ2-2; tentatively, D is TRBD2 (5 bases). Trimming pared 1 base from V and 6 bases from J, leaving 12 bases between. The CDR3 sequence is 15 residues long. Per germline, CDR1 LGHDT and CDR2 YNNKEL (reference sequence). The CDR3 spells CASSQGGPASGELFF. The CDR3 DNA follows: TGTGCCAGCAGCCAAGGCGGGCCAGCCTCCGGGGAGCTGTTTTTT.

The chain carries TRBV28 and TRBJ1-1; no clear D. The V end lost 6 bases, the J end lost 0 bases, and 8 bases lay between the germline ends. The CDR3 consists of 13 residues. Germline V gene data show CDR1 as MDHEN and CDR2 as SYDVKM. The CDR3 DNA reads TGTGCCAGCAGACGAGACATGAACACTGAAGCTTTCTTT. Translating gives CASRRDMNTEAFF.

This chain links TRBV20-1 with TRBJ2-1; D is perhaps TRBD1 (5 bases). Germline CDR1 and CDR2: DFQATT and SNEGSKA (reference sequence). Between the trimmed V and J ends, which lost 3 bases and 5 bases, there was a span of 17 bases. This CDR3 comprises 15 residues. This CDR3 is CSASATKGFNNEQFF. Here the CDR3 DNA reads TGCAGTGCTAGTGCAACCAAGGGGTTCAACAATGAGCAGTTCTTC.

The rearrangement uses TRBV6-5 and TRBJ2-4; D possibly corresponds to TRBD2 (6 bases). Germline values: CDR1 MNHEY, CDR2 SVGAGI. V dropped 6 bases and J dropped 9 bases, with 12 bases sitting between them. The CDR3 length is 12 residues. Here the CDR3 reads CASSTDYGIQYF. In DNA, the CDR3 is TGTGCCAGCAGCACGGACTACGGCATTCAGTACTTC.

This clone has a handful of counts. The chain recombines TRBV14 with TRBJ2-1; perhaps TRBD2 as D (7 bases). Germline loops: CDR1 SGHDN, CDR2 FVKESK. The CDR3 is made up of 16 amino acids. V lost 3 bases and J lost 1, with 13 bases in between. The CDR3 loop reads CASSQGASGSYNEQFF. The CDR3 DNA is TGTGCCAGCAGCCAGGGGGCTAGCGGATCCTACAATGAGCAGTTCTTC.

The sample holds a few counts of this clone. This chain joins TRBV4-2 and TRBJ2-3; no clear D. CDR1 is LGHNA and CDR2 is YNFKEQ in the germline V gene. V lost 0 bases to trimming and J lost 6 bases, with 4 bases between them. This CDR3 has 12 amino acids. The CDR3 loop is CASSQEEDTQYF. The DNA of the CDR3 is TGTGCCAGCAGCCAAGAGGAGGATACGCAGTATTTT.

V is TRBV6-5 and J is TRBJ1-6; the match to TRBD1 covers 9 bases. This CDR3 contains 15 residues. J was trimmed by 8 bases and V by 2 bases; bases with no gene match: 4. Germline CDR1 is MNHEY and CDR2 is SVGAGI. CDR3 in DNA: TGTGCCAGCAGTTACACAACAGGGGGCGATTCACCCCTCCACTTT. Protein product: CASSYTTGGDSPLHF.

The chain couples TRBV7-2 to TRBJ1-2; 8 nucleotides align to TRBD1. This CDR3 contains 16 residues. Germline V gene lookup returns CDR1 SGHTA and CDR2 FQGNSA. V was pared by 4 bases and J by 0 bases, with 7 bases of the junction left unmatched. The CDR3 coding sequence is TGTGCCAGCAGCTCCGGACAGGGCCCTCCTAACTATGGCTACACCTTC. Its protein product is CASSSGQGPPNYGYTF. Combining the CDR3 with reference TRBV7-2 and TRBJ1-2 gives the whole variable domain GAGVSQSPSNKVTEKGKDVELRCDPISGHTALYWYRQSLGQGLEFLIYFQGNSAPDKSGLPSDRFSAERTGGSVSTLTIQRTQQEDSAVYLCASSSGQGPPNYGYTFGSGTRLTVV.

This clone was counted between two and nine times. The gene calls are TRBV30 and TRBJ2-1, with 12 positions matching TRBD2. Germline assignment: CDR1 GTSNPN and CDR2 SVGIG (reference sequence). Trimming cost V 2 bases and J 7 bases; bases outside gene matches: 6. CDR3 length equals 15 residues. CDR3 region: CAWSLGLAGKNEQFF. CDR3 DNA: TGTGCCTGGAGTCTTGGACTAGCGGGGAAAAATGAGCAGTTCTTC.

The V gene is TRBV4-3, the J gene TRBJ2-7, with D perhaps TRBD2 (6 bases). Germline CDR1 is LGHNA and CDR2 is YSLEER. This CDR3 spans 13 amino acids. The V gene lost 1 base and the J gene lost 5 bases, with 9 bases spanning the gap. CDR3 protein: CASSQAGGDEQYF. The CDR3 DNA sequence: TGCGCCAGCAGCCAAGCCGGGGGAGACGAGCAGTACTTC.

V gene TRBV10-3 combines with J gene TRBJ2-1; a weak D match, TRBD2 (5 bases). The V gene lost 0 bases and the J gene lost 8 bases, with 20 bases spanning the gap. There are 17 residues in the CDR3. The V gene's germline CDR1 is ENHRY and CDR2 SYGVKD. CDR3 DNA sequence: TGTGCCATCAGTGAGTCAGGTAGGACTCATCTGGGGTATGAGCAGTTCTTC. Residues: CAISESGRTHLGYEQFF.

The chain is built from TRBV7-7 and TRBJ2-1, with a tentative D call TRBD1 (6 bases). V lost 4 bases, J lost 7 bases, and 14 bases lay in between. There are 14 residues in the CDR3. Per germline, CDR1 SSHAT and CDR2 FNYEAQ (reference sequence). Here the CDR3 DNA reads TGTGCCAGCAGCTCACGAGGGGGAGTAAATGAGCAGTTCTTC. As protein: CASSSRGGVNEQFF.

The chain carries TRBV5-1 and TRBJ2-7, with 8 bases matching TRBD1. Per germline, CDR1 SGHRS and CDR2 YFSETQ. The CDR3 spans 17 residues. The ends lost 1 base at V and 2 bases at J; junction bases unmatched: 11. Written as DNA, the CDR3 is TGCGCCAGCAGCTTGATTCAGGGGGCCGGCATTACCTACGAGCAGTACTTC. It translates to CASSLIQGAGITYEQYF.

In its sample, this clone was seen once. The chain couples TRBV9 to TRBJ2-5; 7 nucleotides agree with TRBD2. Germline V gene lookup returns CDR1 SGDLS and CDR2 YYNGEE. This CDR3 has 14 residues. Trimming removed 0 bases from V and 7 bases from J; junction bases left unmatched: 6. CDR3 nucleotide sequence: TGTGCCAGCAGCGTAGGACTAGCCCCAAGGACCCAGTACTTC. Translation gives CASSVGLAPRTQYF.

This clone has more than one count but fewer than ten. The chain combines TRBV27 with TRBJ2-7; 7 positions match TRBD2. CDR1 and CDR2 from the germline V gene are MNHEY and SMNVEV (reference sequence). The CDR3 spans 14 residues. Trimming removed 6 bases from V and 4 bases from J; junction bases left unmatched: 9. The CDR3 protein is CASSETQRGYEQYF. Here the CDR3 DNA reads TGTGCCAGCAGCGAGACTCAGCGGGGATACGAGCAGTACTTC.

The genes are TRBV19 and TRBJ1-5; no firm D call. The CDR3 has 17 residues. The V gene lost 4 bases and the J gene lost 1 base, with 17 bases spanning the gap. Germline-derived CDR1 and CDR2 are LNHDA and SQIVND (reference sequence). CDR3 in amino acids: CASSTPSAIFSNQPQHF. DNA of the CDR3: TGTGCCAGTAGTACCCCCAGCGCGATCTTCAGCAATCAGCCCCAGCATTTT.

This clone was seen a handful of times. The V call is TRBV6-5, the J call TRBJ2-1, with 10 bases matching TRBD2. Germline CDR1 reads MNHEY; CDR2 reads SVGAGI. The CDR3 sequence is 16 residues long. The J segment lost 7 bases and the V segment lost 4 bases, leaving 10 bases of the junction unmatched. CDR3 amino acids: CASSFTSGVGRNEQFF. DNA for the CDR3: TGTGCCAGCAGTTTTACTAGCGGGGTCGGAAGGAATGAGCAGTTCTTC.

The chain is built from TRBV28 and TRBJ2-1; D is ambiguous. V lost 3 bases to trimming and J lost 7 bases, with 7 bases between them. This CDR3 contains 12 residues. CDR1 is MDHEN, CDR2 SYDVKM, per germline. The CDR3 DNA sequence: TGTGCCAGCAGTTTGGGCAGGAATGAGCAGTTCTTC. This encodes CASSLGRNEQFF.

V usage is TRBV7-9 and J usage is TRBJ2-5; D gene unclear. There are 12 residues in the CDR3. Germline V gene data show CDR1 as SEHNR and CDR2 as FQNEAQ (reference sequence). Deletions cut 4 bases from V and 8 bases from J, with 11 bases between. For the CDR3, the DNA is TGTGCCAGCAGCTCTTGGGCAGGAACCCAGTACTTC. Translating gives CASSSWAGTQYF.

This CDR3 is CASSQSGGGNNEQFF. The CDR3, as DNA: TGTGCCAGCAGCCAGAGCGGGGGTGGGAACAATGAGCAGTTCTTC. The V call is TRBV7-3, the J call TRBJ2-1, with 8 bases that match TRBD2. This CDR3 contains 15 residues. Germline lookup yields CDR1 SGHTA and CDR2 FQGTGA. J was trimmed by 5 bases and V by 5 bases; bases with no gene match: 8.

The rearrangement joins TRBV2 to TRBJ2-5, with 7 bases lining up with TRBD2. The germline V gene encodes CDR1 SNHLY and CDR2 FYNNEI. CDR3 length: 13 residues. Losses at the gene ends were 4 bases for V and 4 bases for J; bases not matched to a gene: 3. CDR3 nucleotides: TGTGCCAGCAGTGTGGGAGGGACAGAGACCCAGTACTTC. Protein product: CASSVGGTETQYF.

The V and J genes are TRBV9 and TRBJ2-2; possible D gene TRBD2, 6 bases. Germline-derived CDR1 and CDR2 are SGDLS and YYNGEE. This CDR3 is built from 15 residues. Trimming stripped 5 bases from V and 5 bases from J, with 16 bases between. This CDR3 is CASSSGVGRTGELFF. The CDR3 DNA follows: TGTGCCAGCAGTTCGGGGGTAGGGCGGACCGGGGAGCTGTTTTTT. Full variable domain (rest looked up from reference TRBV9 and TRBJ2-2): DSGVTQTPKHLITATGQRVTLRCSPRSGDLSVYWYQQSLDQGLQFLIQYYNGEERAKGNILERFSAQQFPDLHSELNLSSLELGDSALYFCASSSGVGRTGELFFGEGSRLTVL.

CDR3 bases: TGTGCCAGCAGCTTAGACACGAACACTGAAGCTTTCTTT. This sequence encodes CASSLDTNTEAFF. The rearrangement joins TRBV7-2 to TRBJ1-1; no clear D gene. The CDR3 is 13 amino acids. Trimming left V 1 base short and J 1 base short, with 4 bases between. Germline V gene lookup returns CDR1 SGHTA and CDR2 FQGNSA.

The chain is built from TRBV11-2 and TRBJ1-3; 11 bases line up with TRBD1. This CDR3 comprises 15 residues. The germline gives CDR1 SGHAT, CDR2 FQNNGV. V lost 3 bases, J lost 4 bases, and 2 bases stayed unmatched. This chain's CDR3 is CASSLDRGLGNTIYF. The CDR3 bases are TGTGCCAGCAGCTTGGACAGGGGGCTCGGAAACACCATATATTTT.